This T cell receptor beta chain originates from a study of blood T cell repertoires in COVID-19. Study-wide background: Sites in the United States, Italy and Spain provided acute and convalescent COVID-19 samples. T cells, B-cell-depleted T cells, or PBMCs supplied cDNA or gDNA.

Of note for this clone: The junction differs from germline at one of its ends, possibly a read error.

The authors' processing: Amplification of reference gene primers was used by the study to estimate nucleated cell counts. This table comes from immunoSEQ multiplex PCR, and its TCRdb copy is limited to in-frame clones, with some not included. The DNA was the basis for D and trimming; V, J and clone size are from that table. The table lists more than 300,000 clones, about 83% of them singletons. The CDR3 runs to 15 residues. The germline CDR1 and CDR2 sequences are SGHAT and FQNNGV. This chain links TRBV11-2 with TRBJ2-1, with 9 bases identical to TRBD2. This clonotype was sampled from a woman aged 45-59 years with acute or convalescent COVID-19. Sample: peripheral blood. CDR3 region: CASSLAGEGHNEQFF. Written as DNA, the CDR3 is TGTGCCAGCAGTTTAGCGGGAGAAGGCCACAATGAGCAGTTCTTC.